Presented here are 27 T cell receptor beta chains from one specimen sequenced in a study of a mutant IDH1 vaccine in newly diagnosed glioma. Time point: week 35, safety follow-up. It was 300 ug of mutant IDH1 20-mer peptide that made up each vaccine dose, given with topical imiquimod. Method: immunoSEQ multiplex PCR; TCRdb's copy keeps in-frame clones and lacks some. The data hold about 68,000 clones, with almost 85% observed a single time. No antigen is known for these receptors. The specimen was PBMCs, collected from a glioma patient whose treatment included an IDH1 peptide vaccine. These receptors were collected from a young man with glioma.

The chain employs TRBV5-1 and TRBJ2-7, with 13 bases identical to TRBD2. With V trimmed by 4 bases and J by 3 bases, 7 bases remained unmatched. The germline CDR1 and CDR2 sequences are SGHRS and YFSETQ. The CDR3 totals 16 residues. CDR3 nucleotide sequence: TGCGCCAGCAGCAGACTAGCGGGAGGTCTTATCTACGAGCAGTACTTC. Protein sequence: CASSRLAGGLIYEQYF.

The chain couples TRBV9 to TRBJ2-7; tentative D call: TRBD1 (6 bases). CDR3 length: 12 amino acids. CDR1 and CDR2 from the germline V gene are SGDLS and YYNGEE. Trimming took off 3 bases at V and 6 bases at J, with 10 bases between the two ends. CDR3 sequence reads: CASSARGTEQYF. CDR3 nucleotides: TGTGCCAGCAGCGCCAGGGGTACCGAGCAGTACTTC.

The J gene is TRBJ1-5, the V gene TRBV27, with D maybe TRBD1 (5 bases). The V end was cut by 2 bases, the J end by 9 bases, with 14 bases between. Germline CDR1 MNHEY, CDR2 SMNVEV (reference sequence). The CDR3 is 14 residues long. The CDR3 loop reads CASSLVRGFWPQHF. In DNA form, the CDR3 reads TGTGCCAGCAGTTTAGTAAGGGGATTTTGGCCCCAGCATTTT.

The V gene is TRBV25-1, the J gene TRBJ1-6; no reliable D call. V was pared by 2 bases and J by 2 bases, with 1 base between. In germline, CDR1 is MGHDK, CDR2 SYGVNS. The CDR3 extends over 13 amino acids. CDR3 region: CASSEAYNSPLHF. Written as DNA, the CDR3 is TGTGCCAGCAGTGAAGCCTATAATTCACCCCTCCACTTT.

The chain uses TRBV7-2 and TRBJ2-5; TRBD1 might be the D (7 bases). The CDR3 totals 14 residues. The germline V gene has CDR1 SGHTA and CDR2 FQGNSA. V gave up 5 bases and J gave up 4 bases, with 14 bases separating them. The CDR3 sequence: CASSPHRGGETQYF. In DNA form, the CDR3 reads TGTGCCAGCAGCCCCCACAGGGGAGGAGAGACCCAGTACTTC.

This chain links TRBV6-5 with TRBJ2-3, with 7 positions matching TRBD1. This CDR3 comprises 16 residues. V lost 0 bases, J lost 1 base, and 4 bases stayed unmatched. Germline values: CDR1 MNHEY, CDR2 SVGAGI. This CDR3 reads CASSYSTGLRTDTQYF. CDR3 sequence (DNA): TGTGCCAGCAGTTACTCGACAGGGCTTCGCACAGATACGCAGTATTTT.

The rearrangement links TRBV9 to TRBJ2-7; the D is unclear. The CDR3 is 16 amino acids. The V end lost 2 bases, the J end lost 0 bases, and 15 bases lay between the germline ends. Germline V gives CDR1 SGDLS, CDR2 YYNGEE. For the CDR3, the DNA is TGTGCCAGCAGCGTGGCAGGCGAGTCTAGCTCCTACGAGCAGTACTTC. It is translated as CASSVAGESSSYEQYF.

V usage is TRBV27 and J usage is TRBJ2-2; no definite D call. The CDR3 is 14 residues long. The germline V and J ends were trimmed by 8 bases and 1 base, with 11 bases remaining between them. Per the germline V gene, CDR1 is MNHEY and CDR2 is SMNVEV (reference sequence). DNA of the CDR3: TGTGCCAGCCGAAGGCTCTTGAACACCGGGGAGCTGTTTTTT. Translating gives CASRRLLNTGELFF.

The chain has TRBV7-2 and TRBJ1-6; D call uncertain. The germline V gene encodes CDR1 SGHTA and CDR2 FQGNSA. The ends were cut back, 0 bases at V and 7 bases at J, with 7 bases in the middle. The CDR3 loop spans 14 amino acids. The CDR3 is CASSLATVNSPLHF. The CDR3 DNA is TGTGCCAGCAGCTTAGCCACAGTGAATTCACCCCTCCACTTT. The full variable domain, completed using reference TRBV7-2 and TRBJ1-6, is GAGVSQSPSNKVTEKGKDVELRCDPISGHTALYWYRQSLGQGLEFLIYFQGNSAPDKSGLPSDRFSAERTGGSVSTLTIQRTQQEDSAVYLCASSLATVNSPLHFGNGTRLTVT.

The rearrangement joins TRBV7-2 to TRBJ1-2; possibly TRBD1 for D (6 bases). This CDR3 comprises 15 residues. Germline V gives CDR1 SGHTA, CDR2 FQGNSA. V lost 0 bases and J 5 bases, leaving 13 bases between the germline ends. DNA for the CDR3: TGTGCCAGCAGCTTAGCGGGGGCAGGGAAGTATGGCTACACCTTC. This gives the protein CASSLAGAGKYGYTF.

The rearrangement links TRBV2 to TRBJ1-5; D is undetermined. Germline V gene sequence: CDR1 SNHLY, CDR2 FYNNEI. V was trimmed by 6 bases and J by 7 bases, leaving 16 bases between them. CDR3 length: 14 residues. The chain's CDR3 is CASSRTSLDQPQHF. As DNA, the CDR3 is TGTGCCAGCAGCCGAACCTCTTTGGACCAGCCCCAGCATTTT. Based on the CDR3 plus reference TRBV2 and TRBJ1-5, the full variable domain is EPEVTQTPSHQVTQMGQEVILRCVPISNHLYFYWYRQILGQKVEFLVSFYNNEISEKSEIFDDQFSVERPDGSNFTLKIRSTKLEDSAMYFCASSRTSLDQPQHFGDGTRLSIL.

By share, this clone ranks as medium-sized. The rearrangement uses TRBV7-3 and TRBJ1-1, with unresolved D. Per the germline V gene, CDR1 is SGHTA and CDR2 is FQGTGA. The germline V and J ends were trimmed by 6 bases and 0 bases, with 8 bases remaining between them. This CDR3 comprises 13 residues. Written as DNA, the CDR3 is TGTGCCAGCAGATTAGAGATGAACACTGAAGCTTTCTTT. Translation: CASRLEMNTEAFF.

The chain employs TRBV18 and TRBJ2-7, with D tentatively TRBD1 or TRBD2 (5 bases each). Germline V gene sequence: CDR1 KGHSH, CDR2 LQKENI. V was trimmed by 4 bases and J by 6 bases, leaving 16 bases between them. This CDR3 has 14 amino acids. The CDR3 loop reads CASSHRGPTLEQYF. The CDR3 region has the DNA TGTGCCAGCTCACACCGGGGCCCGACTCTCGAGCAGTACTTC.

The J gene is TRBJ1-2, the V gene TRBV29-1; 9 bases fit TRBD1. The trim removed 4 bases at V and 1 base at J, leaving 1 base unmatched. Germline CDR1 is SQVTM and CDR2 is ANQGSEA. CDR3 length equals 13 residues. The CDR3: CSVGTGVNYGYTF. CDR3 in DNA: TGCAGCGTTGGGACAGGGGTTAACTATGGCTACACCTTC. The whole variable domain, remainder taken from reference TRBV29-1 and TRBJ1-2, is SAVISQKPSRDICQRGTSLTIQCQVDSQVTMMFWYRQQPGQSLTLIATANQGSEATYESGFVIDKFPISRPNLTFSTLTVSNMSPEDSSIYLCSVGTGVNYGYTFGSGTRLTVV.

V usage is TRBV5-1 and J usage is TRBJ1-3; weak D call: TRBD1 (5 bases). V dropped 4 bases and J dropped 2 bases, with 13 bases sitting between them. In germline, CDR1 is SGHRS, CDR2 YFSETQ. CDR3 length: 15 residues. The CDR3 DNA follows: TGCGCCAGCAGCGCCGGTGGGGGGGCTGGAAACACCATATATTTT. It yields the protein CASSAGGGAGNTIYF.

The chain is built from TRBV28 and TRBJ1-5; the match to TRBD1 covers 8 bases. Losses at the gene ends were 6 bases for V and 4 bases for J; bases not matched to a gene: 11. This CDR3 spans 16 amino acids. Germline values: CDR1 MDHEN, CDR2 SYDVKM. The CDR3 region has the DNA TGTGCCAGCAGCGTTGGTGGGACAGGACTAAATCAGCCCCAGCATTTT. Translated: CASSVGGTGLNQPQHF. Using reference TRBV28 and TRBJ1-5 for the parts outside the CDR3, the full variable domain is DVKVTQSSRYLVKRTGEKVFLECVQDMDHENMFWYRQDPGLGLRLIYFSYDVKMKEKGDIPEGYSVSREKKERFSLILESASTNQTSMYLCASSVGGTGLNQPQHFGDGTRLSIL.

The chain combines TRBV6-5 with TRBJ2-2; no definite D call. The CDR3 sequence is 14 residues long. The germline V gene encodes CDR1 MNHEY and CDR2 SVGAGI. The V and J ends lost 0 bases and 7 bases respectively, with 9 bases between them. The CDR3 sequence is CASSYSTGHGELFF. The CDR3, as DNA: TGTGCCAGCAGTTACTCGACGGGTCACGGGGAGCTGTTTTTT.

This clone was seen only a few times. The V call is TRBV4-3, the J call TRBJ2-1, with 7 bases that match TRBD2. The germline CDR1 and CDR2 sequences are LGHNA and YSLEER. The CDR3 totals 18 residues. With 0 bases clipped from V and 3 bases from J, the junction kept 11 bases outside the gene matches. CDR3 region: CASSQDRLAQGIYNEQFF. As DNA, the CDR3 is TGCGCCAGCAGCCAAGACCGACTAGCCCAAGGGATCTACAATGAGCAGTTCTTC.

This clone is categorized as medium-sized. The chain couples TRBV11-1 to TRBJ1-1, with 8 bases lining up with TRBD1. CDR1 is SGHAT, CDR2 FQDESV, per germline (reference sequence). The CDR3 is made up of 16 amino acids. V shed 4 bases and J 6 bases; nucleotides not matched to a gene: 13. Here the CDR3 reads CASSSQGDSEKSEAFF. The CDR3 DNA reads TGTGCCAGCAGCTCACAGGGGGACTCGGAAAAATCTGAAGCTTTCTTT.

The rearrangement links TRBV13 to TRBJ2-1, with D unresolved. The CDR3 totals 14 residues. The germline V gene encodes CDR1 PRHDT and CDR2 FYEKMQ (reference sequence). V lost 5 bases and J lost 6, with 14 bases in between. This CDR3 is CASSQPLAINEQFF. The CDR3 coding sequence is TGTGCCAGCAGCCAACCACTGGCTATCAATGAGCAGTTCTTC.

This sequence joins TRBV11-2 and TRBJ2-3, with D possibly being TRBD2 (7 bases). The CDR3 extends over 17 amino acids. Germline V lookup: CDR1 SGHAT, CDR2 FQNNGV. The V and J ends lost 1 base and 0 bases respectively, with 14 bases between them. CDR3 amino acids: CASSLAGGGQSTDTQYF. The CDR3 nucleotides are TGTGCCAGCAGCTTAGCTGGCGGGGGACAAAGCACAGATACGCAGTATTTT.

This sequence joins TRBV13 and TRBJ2-2; the D gene is possibly TRBD2 (6 bases). Germline V gene lookup returns CDR1 PRHDT and CDR2 FYEKMQ (reference sequence). V shed 1 base and J shed 7 bases, with 16 bases lying between them. This CDR3 contains 16 residues. CDR3 DNA sequence: TGTGCCAGCAGCTTAGCGGTGACTAGTATTATCGGGGAGCTGTTTTTT. Protein: CASSLAVTSIIGELFF.

A note on this clone: In the same sample, other DNA sequences code for this CDR3. The V call is TRBV9, the J call TRBJ2-7, with 7 positions matching TRBD1. CDR1 is SGDLS, CDR2 YYNGEE, per germline. The CDR3 is 13 amino acids. The junction had 2 bases not matched to a gene; V was cut back by 3 bases and J by 2 bases. The CDR3, as DNA: TGTGCCAGCAGCGGACAGGGTGCCTACGAGCAGTACTTC. The encoded protein is CASSGQGAYEQYF. Full variable domain (missing parts from reference TRBV9 and TRBJ2-7): DSGVTQTPKHLITATGQRVTLRCSPRSGDLSVYWYQQSLDQGLQFLIQYYNGEERAKGNILERFSAQQFPDLHSELNLSSLELGDSALYFCASSGQGAYEQYFGPGTRLTVT.

The V and J genes are TRBV28 and TRBJ2-7; D is undetermined. Germline V gene sequence: CDR1 MDHEN, CDR2 SYDVKM. The V end was cut by 2 bases, the J end by 1 base, with 12 bases between. The CDR3 is 15 residues long. Here the CDR3 DNA reads TGTGCCAGCAGTTTAACGGTTGGGAATTCCTACGAGCAGTACTTC. Translated: CASSLTVGNSYEQYF.

The V and J genes are TRBV4-1 and TRBJ2-3, with TRBD2 matching over 8 bases. Losses at the gene ends were 1 base for V and 14 bases for J; bases not matched to a gene: 14. The germline V gene encodes CDR1 MGHRA and CDR2 YSYEKL. The CDR3 sequence is 15 residues long. The CDR3 spells CASSQGGSGGVDPYF. The CDR3 DNA follows: TGCGCCAGCAGCCAAGGAGGGAGCGGGGGCGTAGATCCGTATTTT.

The chain carries TRBV9 and TRBJ2-1, with D unresolved. Germline values: CDR1 SGDLS, CDR2 YYNGEE. Trimming shortened V by 0 bases and J by 0 bases, and 10 bases separated the two germline ends. This CDR3 has 16 residues. CDR3 DNA sequence: TGTGCCAGCAGCGTAGTGGGCACCAGCTCCTACAATGAGCAGTTCTTC. It specifies CASSVVGTSSYNEQFF.

This clone was seen only a few times. The rearrangement links TRBV6-5 to TRBJ1-5, with D possibly matching TRBD1 (6 bases). The CDR3 runs to 12 residues. The V gene's germline CDR1 is MNHEY and CDR2 SVGAGI. V was cut by 6 bases and J by 7 bases, with 10 bases left in between. This CDR3 reads CASRTGIQPQHF. CDR3 nucleotide sequence: TGTGCCAGCAGAACAGGGATCCAGCCCCAGCATTTT.